This T cell receptor beta chain was sequenced during a study of cytomegalovirus exposure and HLA in healthy donors. This CDR3 is 14 amino acids long. CDR1 and CDR2 from the germline V gene are SGHRS and YFSETQ. This PCR relied on a set of 60 Vbeta primers and 13 Jbeta primers. The table came from immunoSEQ multiplex PCR; TCRdb's copy has only in-frame clones and leaves some out. The sample includes about 160,000 clones, 75% to 80% of them seen just once. For this clone: An end of the junction differs from the germline gene, which may be a read error.

What was sequenced was PBMCs. The TCR comes from a woman aged 40 to 50 in good health and CMV-seronegative. The J gene is TRBJ2-7, the V gene TRBV5-1, with TRBD1 matching over 9 bases. Here the CDR3 reads CASGTGGPTYKQYF. The DNA of the CDR3 is TGCGCCAGCGGAACAGGGGGCCCGACCTACAAGCAGTACTTC.